This paragraph covers one TCR beta chain sequence. This entry belongs to a study of T cell changes during pregnancy in multiple sclerosis. Assay: immunoSEQ multiplex PCR; the TCRdb copy retains only in-frame clones and omits some. The sample carries some 100,000 clones, 75% to 95% recorded once. The origin of this receptor is a female donor with multiple sclerosis, enrolled in a pregnancy study. Specimen: peripheral blood, collected in the second trimester of pregnancy.

The CDR3 DNA follows: TGTGCCAGCAGCGTAGGGGCTAGCGGGAATCGGGGTGAGACCCAGTACTTC. This sequence encodes CASSVGASGNRGETQYF. This chain joins TRBV9 and TRBJ2-5; 9 positions agree with TRBD2. With 0 bases clipped from V and 5 bases from J, the junction kept 11 bases outside the gene matches. The CDR3 loop spans 17 amino acids. Germline V gene data show CDR1 as SGDLS and CDR2 as YYNGEE.